This T cell receptor (beta chain) comes out of a study of blood T cell repertoires in COVID-19. The wider study: Acute and convalescent COVID-19 samples came from the United States, Italy and Spain. PBMCs, B-cell-depleted T cells, or T cells were the source of the cDNA or gDNA that made up the material.

In the original processing: By means of reference gene primer amplification, nucleated cell counts were estimated. Some clones are missing from TCRdb's copy, which holds only in-frame ones; the method was immunoSEQ multiplex PCR. V, J and clone size reflect that table, while D and trimming were determined from the DNA. The sample yields tens of thousands of clones, around nine tenths seen once. Germline CDR1 reads SGHRS; CDR2 reads YFSETQ. The CDR3 runs 17 residues. Germline trimming cut 2 bases from V and 7 bases from J; bases unmatched to any gene: 12. The sequence was collected from a man between 40 and 49 years old with COVID-19, enrolled during active disease. The chain uses TRBV5-1 and TRBJ1-6; 7 bases are shared with TRBD1. Input material: peripheral blood. This CDR3 reads CASSFGQDPGSNSPLHF. In nucleotides, the CDR3 is TGCGCCAGCAGCTTTGGACAGGATCCTGGATCAAATTCACCCCTCCACTTT.